These T cell receptor beta chains were read from a single sample in a study of early T cells in non-severe SARS-CoV-2 infection. Each CDR3 protein gets one entry after TCRdb re-called the 5' RACE reads with MiXCR. The top ten hold about an eighth of the sample, which has approximately 27,000 distinct CDR3 sequences, about 4.2% seen once. Sequencing used whole blood. These receptors all come from an adult who was a healthcare worker with PCR-confirmed SARS-CoV-2 infection or an uninfected control (not recorded which). Each CDR3 is given with its conserved first and last residue. The D gene is left open where the match is weak. Expanded clones get a size class; other rows say once, few or many, or leave the size out.

abundance	j_gene	d_gene	v_gene	CDR3nt	CDR3aa
many	TRBJ2-3	TRBD2	TRBV29-1	TGCAGCGCGGCCGGGACTAGCGGGGCGAAGGTGGATACGCAGTATTTT	CSAAGTSGAKVDTQYF
many	TRBJ2-1	TRBD2	TRBV15	TGTGCCACCAGCCCTCCTTCTAGCGGGTATTTGTACAATGAGCAGTTCTTC	CATSPPSSGYLYNEQFF
few	TRBJ1-1	NA	TRBV10-1	TGCGCCAGCAGTGAGATGAGGGTGACTGAAGCTTTCTTT	CASSEMRVTEAFF
many	TRBJ1-6	TRBD1	TRBV6-5	TGTGCCAGCAGTTTAACAGGGGTCTCACCCCTCCACTTT	CASSLTGVSPLHF
many	TRBJ1-3	TRBD1	TRBV20-1	TGCAGTGCCCGGACAGGGGCCTCTGGAAACACCATATATTTT	CSARTGASGNTIYF
NA	TRBJ2-5	NA	TRBV29-1	TGCAGCGTCTCAGGGAGCTGGGAGACCCAGTACTTC	CSVSGSWETQYF
many	TRBJ2-6	NA	TRBV28	TGTGCCAGCAGTTCTGCCGGCGCTGGGGCCAACGTCCTGACTTTC	CASSSAGAGANVLTF
many	TRBJ2-5	TRBD2	TRBV5-1	TGCGCCAGCAGCTCCAGCGGGAGTAAAGAGACCCAGTACTTC	CASSSSGSKETQYF
many	TRBJ2-1	NA	TRBV2	TGTGCCAGCAGTTATTACAATGAGCAGTTCTTC	CASSYYNEQFF
many	TRBJ1-2	TRBD1	TRBV12-3/TRBV12-4	TGTGCCAGCAGCCCCGGGACAGGATTCTATGGCTACACCTTC	CASSPGTGFYGYTF
many	TRBJ2-4	NA	TRBV27	TGTGCCAGCAGTTTAGGACGGAGAAACATTCAGTACTTC	CASSLGRRNIQYF
once	TRBJ2-7	NA	TRBV10-1	TGCGCCAGCAGTGAGGACGGCAGGGGACGGTACGAGCAGTACTTC	CASSEDGRGRYEQYF
few	TRBJ2-1	NA	TRBV10-2	TGCGCCAGCAGTGAGACTAGTTACAATGAGCAGTTCTTC	CASSETSYNEQFF
many	TRBJ2-1	NA	TRBV29-1	TGCAGCGTCCGTCTCGGCCCCAATGAGCAGTTCTTC	CSVRLGPNEQFF
NA	TRBJ2-7	TRBD1	TRBV29-1	TGCAGCGTCGAACAGGGGCTTTTCTACGAGCAGTACTTC	CSVEQGLFYEQYF
many	TRBJ1-2	TRBD1	TRBV11-2	TGTGCCAGCAGCCCGGGACAGGGGTCTGCGGGCTACACCTTC	CASSPGQGSAGYTF
medium-sized	TRBJ1-1	NA	TRBV2	TGTGCCAGCCGAACCATGAACACTGAAGCTTTCTTT	CASRTMNTEAFF
many	TRBJ1-1	NA	TRBV5-8	TGTGCCAGTAAGATGCAAGTAACCCCCGGCCGCGCGAACACTGAAGCTTTCTTT	CASKMQVTPGRANTEAFF
many	TRBJ2-1	TRBD2	TRBV9	TGTGCCAGCAGCTTTACTAGCGGGGTCGACAATGAGCAGTTCTTC	CASSFTSGVDNEQFF
NA	TRBJ1-1	NA	TRBV4-1	TGCGCCAGCACCCAGGGCGGGGGCGCTGAGGTCACTGAAGCTTTCTTT	CASTQGGGAEVTEAFF
many	TRBJ2-7	NA	TRBV2	TGTGCCAGCACCACGGAATTGACAGCCCCTTACGAGCAGTACTTC	CASTTELTAPYEQYF
many	TRBJ2-2	NA	TRBV5-1	TGCGCCAGCAGCTTGGACAGGGCTGTGGAGCTGTTTTTT	CASSLDRAVELFF
many	TRBJ1-2	NA	TRBV20-1	TGCAGTGCCATAACAGGGTTGGGCTATGGCTACACCTTC	CSAITGLGYGYTF
many	TRBJ1-2	NA	TRBV29-1	TGCAGCGTTGAAGATATGGGGCAGTATGGCTACACCTTC	CSVEDMGQYGYTF
many	TRBJ2-7	NA	TRBV18	TGTGCCAGCTCACCCCTAGCAGGGTTCTACGAGCAGTACTTC	CASSPLAGFYEQYF
many	TRBJ2-5	NA	TRBV7-9	TGTGCCAGCAGCTTCTTCAGGGGAAAAGAGACCCAGTACTTC	CASSFFRGKETQYF
many	TRBJ2-3	NA	TRBV10-3	TGTGCCATCAGTGAGAAGGGAGAAGATACGCAGTATTTT	CAISEKGEDTQYF
many	TRBJ1-6	NA	TRBV28	TGTGCCAGCGGCGCCGTTGGCTCACCCCTCCACTTT	CASGAVGSPLHF
many	TRBJ1-4	NA	TRBV7-9	TGTGCCAGCAGCTTAGCGGGGCCGGTCGGACTGTTTTTT	CASSLAGPVGLFF
many	TRBJ2-7	TRBD2	TRBV6-5	TGTGCCAGCAGTTACGCTAGCGGGAGCTACGAGCAGTACTTC	CASSYASGSYEQYF
many	TRBJ2-3	NA	TRBV19	TGTGCCAGCCGACTCAGTGGAGATACGCAGTATTTT	CASRLSGDTQYF
many	TRBJ2-5	TRBD2	TRBV7-6	TGTGCCAGCAGCCCTAGGACTAGCGGGGAGACCCAGTACTTC	CASSPRTSGETQYF
many	TRBJ2-7	TRBD2	TRBV3-1	TGTGCCAGCAGTGTTAGCGGGAGGTCCTCCTACGAGCAGTACTTC	CASSVSGRSSYEQYF
many	TRBJ2-1	TRBD2	TRBV5-1	TGCGCCAGCAGCTTGGCCCCCAGCGGGGGGGCCCAGTGGGATGAGCAGTTCTTC	CASSLAPSGGAQWDEQFF
many	TRBJ2-5	NA	TRBV7-2	TGTGCCAGCAGCTTAAGGGGCCTGCAATCCTTC	CASSLRGLQSF
many	TRBJ1-2	NA	TRBV27	TGTGCCAGCAGTTTATCCGAGGCTAACTATGGCTACACCTTC	CASSLSEANYGYTF
many	TRBJ2-7	NA	TRBV10-3	TGTGCCATCAGTCCTCAGGGGAACGAGCAGTACTTC	CAISPQGNEQYF
many	TRBJ2-4	NA	TRBV15	TGTGCCACCAGCAGAGTGCGACTAGCCAAAAACATTCAGTACTTC	CATSRVRLAKNIQYF
many	TRBJ1-5	NA	TRBV10-3	TGTGCCACCGTACAGGGATTAAGCAATCAGCCCCAGCATTTT	CATVQGLSNQPQHF
many	TRBJ2-3	TRBD2	TRBV6-1	TGTGCCACCGCCCGACAACTAGCGGGAGGTACAGATACGCAGTATTTT	CATARQLAGGTDTQYF